This TCR beta chain was recovered during a study of T-cell memory formation after mild COVID-19. This clonotype showed up just a few times. TCRdb reprocessed the 5' RACE reads via MiXCR and lists one record per CDR3 protein. Among about 170,000 distinct CDR3 sequences listed, approximately 13% were seen once. Germline assignment: CDR1 SGDLS and CDR2 YYNGEE. Trimming removed 1 base at V and 5 bases at J, with 12 bases between. There are 15 residues in the CDR3. This sequence was found in a man younger than 35 who had mild COVID-19 (a few samples of this study predate the infection). Cell type and time point are not known. The V and J genes are TRBV9 and TRBJ2-2, with D unresolved. Sequencing used PBMCs or a T cell subset sorted from them (not recorded which). The CDR3 loop is CASSVSQVRTGELFF. CDR3 DNA: TGTGCCAGCAGCGTATCTCAGGTCAGGACCGGGGAGCTGTTTTTT.